The clone carrying this T cell receptor beta chain has a count of ten or more. Its antigen is unknown. The V and J ends lost 2 bases and 6 bases respectively, with 14 bases between them. The germline V gene has CDR1 GTSNPN and CDR2 SVGIG (reference sequence). This CDR3 has 13 amino acids. RNA transcripts gave rise to amplified TCR beta CDR3 regions. TCR CDR3 underwent first-round RT-PCR with the HTBI primer set. Via MiXCR, TCRdb re-called the multiplex PCR reads, giving one row per CDR3 protein. Seen here are about 290,000 distinct CDR3 sequences, about an eighth observed once, and the top ten hold around 7.9%. This record comes from a study of T cells in Graves' hyperthyroidism and ophthalmopathy. The overall study: Peripheral blood was collected at initial diagnosis, before any treatment. Study results and limitations: In blood, most of the thyroid clonotypes expanded above 0.001 were also present. Ophthalmopathy got predicted by the model a median around six months before its onset. From stable hyperthyroidism, ophthalmopathy was set apart by a 13 V-J model.

Material for sequencing was blood. The chain joins TRBV30 to TRBJ2-7, with D possibly being TRBD2 (5 bases). The TCR sequence derives from a woman in her twenties or thirties with Graves' hyperthyroidism that later progressed to Graves' ophthalmopathy. The CDR3 region is CAWSLGLRGEQYF. The CDR3 DNA reads as TGTGCCTGGAGTCTCGGCCTCCGGGGCGAGCAGTACTTC.